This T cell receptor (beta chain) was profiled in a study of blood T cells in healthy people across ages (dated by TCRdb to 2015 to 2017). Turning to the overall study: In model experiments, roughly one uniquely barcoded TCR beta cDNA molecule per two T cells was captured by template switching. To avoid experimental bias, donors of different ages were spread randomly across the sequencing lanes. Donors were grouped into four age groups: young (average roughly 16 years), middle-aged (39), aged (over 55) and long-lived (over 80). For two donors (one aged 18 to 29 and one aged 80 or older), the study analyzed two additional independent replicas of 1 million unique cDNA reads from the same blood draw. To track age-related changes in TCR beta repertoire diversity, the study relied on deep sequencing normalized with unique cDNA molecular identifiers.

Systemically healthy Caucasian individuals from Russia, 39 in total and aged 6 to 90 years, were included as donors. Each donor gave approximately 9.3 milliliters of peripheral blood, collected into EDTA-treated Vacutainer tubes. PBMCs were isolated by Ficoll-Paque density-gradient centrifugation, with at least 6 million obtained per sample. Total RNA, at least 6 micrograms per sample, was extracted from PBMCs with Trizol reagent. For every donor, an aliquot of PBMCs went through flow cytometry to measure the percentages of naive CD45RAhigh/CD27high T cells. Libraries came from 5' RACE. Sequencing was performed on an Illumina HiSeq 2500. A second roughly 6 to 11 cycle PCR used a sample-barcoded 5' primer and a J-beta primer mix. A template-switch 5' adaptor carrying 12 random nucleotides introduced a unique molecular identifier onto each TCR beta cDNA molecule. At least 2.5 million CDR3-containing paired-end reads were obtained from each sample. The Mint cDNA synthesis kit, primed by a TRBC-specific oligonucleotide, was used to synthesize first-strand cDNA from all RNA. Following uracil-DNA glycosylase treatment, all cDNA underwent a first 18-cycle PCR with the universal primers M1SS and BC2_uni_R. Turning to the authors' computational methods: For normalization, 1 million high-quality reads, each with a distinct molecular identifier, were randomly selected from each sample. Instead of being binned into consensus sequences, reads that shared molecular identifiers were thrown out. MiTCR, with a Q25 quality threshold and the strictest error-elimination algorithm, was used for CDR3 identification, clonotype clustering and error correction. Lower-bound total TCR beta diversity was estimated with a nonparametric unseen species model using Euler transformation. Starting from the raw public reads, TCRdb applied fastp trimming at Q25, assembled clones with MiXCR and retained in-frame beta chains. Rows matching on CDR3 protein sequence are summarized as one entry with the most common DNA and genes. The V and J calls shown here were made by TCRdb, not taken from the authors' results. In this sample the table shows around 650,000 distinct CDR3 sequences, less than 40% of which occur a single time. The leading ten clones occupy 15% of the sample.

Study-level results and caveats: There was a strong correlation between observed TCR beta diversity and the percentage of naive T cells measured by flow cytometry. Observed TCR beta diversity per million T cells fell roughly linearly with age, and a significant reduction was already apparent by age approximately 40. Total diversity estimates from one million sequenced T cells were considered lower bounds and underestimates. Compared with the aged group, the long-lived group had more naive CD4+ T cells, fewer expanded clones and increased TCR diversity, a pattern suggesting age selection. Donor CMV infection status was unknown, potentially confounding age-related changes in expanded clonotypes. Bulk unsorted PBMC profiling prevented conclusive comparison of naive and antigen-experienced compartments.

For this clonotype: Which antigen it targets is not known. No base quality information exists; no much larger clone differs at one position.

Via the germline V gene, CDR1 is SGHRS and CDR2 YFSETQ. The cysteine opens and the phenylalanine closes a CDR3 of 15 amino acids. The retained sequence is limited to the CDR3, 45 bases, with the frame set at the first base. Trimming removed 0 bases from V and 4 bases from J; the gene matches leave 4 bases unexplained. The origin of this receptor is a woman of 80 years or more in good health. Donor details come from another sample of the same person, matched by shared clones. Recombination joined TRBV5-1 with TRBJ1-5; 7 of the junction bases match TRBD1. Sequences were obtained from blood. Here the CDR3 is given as CASSLGIQGNQPQHF. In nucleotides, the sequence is TGCGCCAGCAGCTTGGGAATACAGGGGAATCAGCCCCAGCATTTT.